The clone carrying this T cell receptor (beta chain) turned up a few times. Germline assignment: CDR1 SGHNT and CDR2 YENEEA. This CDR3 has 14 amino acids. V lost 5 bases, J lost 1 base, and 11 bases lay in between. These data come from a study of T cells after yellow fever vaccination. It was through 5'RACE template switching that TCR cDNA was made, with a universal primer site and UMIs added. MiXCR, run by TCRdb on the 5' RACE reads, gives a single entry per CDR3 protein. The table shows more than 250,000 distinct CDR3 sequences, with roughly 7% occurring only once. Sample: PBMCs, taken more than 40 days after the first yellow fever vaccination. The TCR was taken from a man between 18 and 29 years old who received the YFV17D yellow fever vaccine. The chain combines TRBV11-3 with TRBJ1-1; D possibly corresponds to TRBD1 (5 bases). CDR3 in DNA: TGTGCCAGCAGCGTACTTGGGGGGAACACTGAAGCTTTCTTT. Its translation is CASSVLGGNTEAFF.